This T cell receptor delta chain derives from a study of Vδ1+ human thymocytes. After alphabeta T cell depletion, CD3+ Vdelta1+ Vdelta2- thymocytes were sorted. Purity of the sorted Vdelta1+ thymocytes ranged from about 97% to 99.6%. Extracted RNA was reverse transcribed into cDNA. The CDR3 regions were amplified by multiplex PCR from V-gene primers to a constant-region primer. TCRdb re-processed the multiplex PCR reads via CATT. This table has under 80,000 delta-chain clones, about 35% appearing once. This clone was seen a handful of times. Its specificity is unknown. Sequence at one end of the junction differs from germline and may be a read error. General study results and limits: Thymic TRG and TRD repertoires appeared highly polyclonal. TRD repertoires were essentially private, unlike widely shared TRG clonotypes. Despite high sort purity, roughly 18% of thymic T cell receptor delta sequences were Vdelta2.

Germline V gene lookup returns CDR1 TSWWSYY and CDR2 QGS. This CDR3 spans 20 amino acids. The gene calls are TRDV1 and TRDJ1, with D perhaps matching TRDD3 (6 bases). The clonotype originates from a boy in the first two years of life who had congenital heart surgery. Material for sequencing was Vdelta1+ gamma-delta thymocytes from the thymus. Documented subset: FACS-sorted CD3+ TCRalphabeta- TCRVdelta1+ TCRVdelta2- thymocytes. The CDR3 DNA follows: TGTGCCCTTGGGGAACTCCCCCAGGTGTTTGGGGGGGGGTACACCGATAAACTCATCTTT. It encodes CALGELPQVFGGGYTDKLIF.